This note documents a single T cell receptor (beta chain) sequence. These data belong to a study of blood T cell repertoires in COVID-19. Study overall: Material from acute and convalescent COVID-19 was sourced from the United States, Italy and Spain. PBMCs, B-cell-depleted T cells, or T cells provided the cDNA or gDNA that made up the material.

In the original analysis: Reference gene primers were amplified, and this amplification served to estimate nucleated cell counts. Here immunoSEQ multiplex PCR was the method, and the copy in TCRdb shows in-frame clones only, minus some. The D gene and trimming were derived from the DNA, and the V and J assignments and clone size from that table. The table records over 100,000 clones, about 80% of them present only once. Germline values: CDR1 KGHSH, CDR2 LQKENI. V was pared by 6 bases and J by 4 bases, with 16 bases between. The CDR3 is 15 residues long. This TCR was sampled from an elderly woman with acute or convalescent COVID-19. Sequenced material: peripheral blood. The chain carries TRBV18 and TRBJ1-5; D might be TRBD1 (6 bases). In DNA, the CDR3 is TGTGCCAGCTCGCCAACAGGGCTCAATAATCAGCCCCAGCATTTT. It codes for CASSPTGLNNQPQHF.